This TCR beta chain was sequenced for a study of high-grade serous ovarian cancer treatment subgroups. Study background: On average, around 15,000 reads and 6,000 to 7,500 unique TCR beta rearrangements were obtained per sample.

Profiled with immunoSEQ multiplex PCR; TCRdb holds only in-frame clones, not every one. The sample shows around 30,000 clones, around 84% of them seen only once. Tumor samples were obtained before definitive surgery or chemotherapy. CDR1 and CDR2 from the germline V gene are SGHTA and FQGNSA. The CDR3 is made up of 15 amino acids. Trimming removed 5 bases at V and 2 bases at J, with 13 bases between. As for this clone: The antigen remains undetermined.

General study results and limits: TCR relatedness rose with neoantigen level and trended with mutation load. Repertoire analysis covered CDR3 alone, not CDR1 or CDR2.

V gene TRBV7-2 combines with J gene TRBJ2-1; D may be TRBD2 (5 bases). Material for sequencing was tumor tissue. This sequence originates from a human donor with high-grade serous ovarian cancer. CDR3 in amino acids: CASSRHSGTYNEQFF. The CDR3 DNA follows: TGTGCCAGCAGCCGACACTCCGGGACCTACAATGAGCAGTTCTTC.